The rows below give T cell receptor beta chains drawn from one sample of a study of CD8+ T cells in alopecia areata. TCRdb's copy holds only in-frame clones and misses some; the assay was immunoSEQ multiplex PCR. Of 110,000 or so clones in the sample, roughly 50% were seen once. Sequenced here: CD8+ T cells sorted from blood, sampled at week 4, from a patient treated with tofacitinib. Receptor source: a human donor with alopecia areata. Each CDR3 is given without its conserved first and last residue. Fields, in order: CDR3 protein, V gene, J gene.

AWSVFEGIPYYGYT	TRBV30	TRBJ1-2
AWSVLGGNSDEQY	TRBV30	TRBJ2-7
AWSVPVDRPKLF	TRBV30	TRBJ1-4
ASSLALGGKGYEQY	TRBV7-9	TRBJ2-7
ASSSTVTSYEQY	TRBV7-9	TRBJ2-7
ASSPGIREQF	TRBV19	TRBJ2-1
ASSSATEENSPLH	TRBV13	TRBJ1-6
SVEDVGYEQY	TRBV29-1	TRBJ2-7
ASSPSGQGIQPQH	TRBV4-1	TRBJ1-5
AASGPNYEQY	TRBV30	TRBJ2-7
SAGDRGYEQY	TRBV29-1	TRBJ2-7
ASSPTSGGNSGANVLT	TRBV13	TRBJ2-6
AWSGRAHEQF	TRBV30	TRBJ2-1
ASSDSDYEQY	TRBV4-1	TRBJ2-7